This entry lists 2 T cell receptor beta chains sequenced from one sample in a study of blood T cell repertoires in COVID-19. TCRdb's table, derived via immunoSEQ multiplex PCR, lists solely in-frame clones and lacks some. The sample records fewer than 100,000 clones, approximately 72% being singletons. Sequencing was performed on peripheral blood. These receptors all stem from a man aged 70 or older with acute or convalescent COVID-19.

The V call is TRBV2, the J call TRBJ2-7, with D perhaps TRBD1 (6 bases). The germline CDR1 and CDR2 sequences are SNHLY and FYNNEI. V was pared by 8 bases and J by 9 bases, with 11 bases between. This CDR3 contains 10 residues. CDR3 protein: CASARGPQYF. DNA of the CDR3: TGTGCCAGCGCCAGGGGCCCGCAGTACTTC.

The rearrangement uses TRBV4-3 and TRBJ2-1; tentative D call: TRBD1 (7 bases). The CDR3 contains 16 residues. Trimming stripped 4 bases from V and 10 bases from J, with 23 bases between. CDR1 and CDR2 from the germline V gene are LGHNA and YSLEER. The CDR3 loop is CASSPEGGGTWGEQFF. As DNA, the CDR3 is TGCGCCAGCAGCCCCGAAGGAGGGGGCACATGGGGGGAGCAGTTCTTC.